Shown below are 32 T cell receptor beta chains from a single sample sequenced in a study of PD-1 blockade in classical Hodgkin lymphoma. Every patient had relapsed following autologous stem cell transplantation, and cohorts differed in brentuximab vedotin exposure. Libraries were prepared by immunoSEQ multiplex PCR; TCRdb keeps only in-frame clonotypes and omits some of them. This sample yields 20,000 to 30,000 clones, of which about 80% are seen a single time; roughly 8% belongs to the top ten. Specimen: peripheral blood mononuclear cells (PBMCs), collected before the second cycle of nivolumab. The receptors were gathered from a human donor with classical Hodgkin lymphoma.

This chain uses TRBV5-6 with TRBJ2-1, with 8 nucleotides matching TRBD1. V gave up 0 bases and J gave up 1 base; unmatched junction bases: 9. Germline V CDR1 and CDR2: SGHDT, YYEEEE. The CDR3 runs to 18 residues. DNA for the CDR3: TGTGCCAGCAGCTTGGCTCGCAACAGGGGGATATCCTACAATGAGCAGTTCTTC. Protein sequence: CASSLARNRGISYNEQFF.

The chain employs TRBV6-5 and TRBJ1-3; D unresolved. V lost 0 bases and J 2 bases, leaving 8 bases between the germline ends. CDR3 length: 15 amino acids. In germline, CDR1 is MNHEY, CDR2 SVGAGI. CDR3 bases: TGTGCCAGCAGTTACTCGGAGTGGACTGGAAACACCATATATTTT. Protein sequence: CASSYSEWTGNTIYF.

The CDR3 spells CASSEGPGTVYGYTF. Here the CDR3 DNA reads TGTGCCAGCAGTGAAGGTCCCGGGACAGTCTATGGCTACACCTTC. J is TRBJ1-2 and V is TRBV6-1; 7 positions agree with TRBD1. This CDR3 is 15 amino acids long. V shed 1 base, J shed 4 bases, and the junction held 6 bases outside the gene matches. Germline assignment: CDR1 MNHNS and CDR2 SASEGT.

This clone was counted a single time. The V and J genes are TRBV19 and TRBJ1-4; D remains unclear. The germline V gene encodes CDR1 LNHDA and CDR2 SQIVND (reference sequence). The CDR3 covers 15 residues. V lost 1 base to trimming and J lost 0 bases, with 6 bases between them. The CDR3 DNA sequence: TGTGCCAGTAGTATAGGACCGGCAACTAATGAAAAACTGTTTTTT. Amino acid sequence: CASSIGPATNEKLFF.

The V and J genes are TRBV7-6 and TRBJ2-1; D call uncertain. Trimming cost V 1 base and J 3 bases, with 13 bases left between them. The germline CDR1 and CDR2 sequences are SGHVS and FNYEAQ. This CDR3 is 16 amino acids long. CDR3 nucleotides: TGTGCCAGCAGCTTAGACCGCTGGTCTAGCTACAATGAGCAGTTCTTC. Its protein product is CASSLDRWSSYNEQFF.

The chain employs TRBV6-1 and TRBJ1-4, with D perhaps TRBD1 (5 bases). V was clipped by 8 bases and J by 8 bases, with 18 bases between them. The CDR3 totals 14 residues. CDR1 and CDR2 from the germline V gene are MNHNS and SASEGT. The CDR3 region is CASDGGAILEKLFF. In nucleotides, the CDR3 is TGTGCCAGCGACGGAGGGGCAATTTTGGAAAAACTGTTTTTT.

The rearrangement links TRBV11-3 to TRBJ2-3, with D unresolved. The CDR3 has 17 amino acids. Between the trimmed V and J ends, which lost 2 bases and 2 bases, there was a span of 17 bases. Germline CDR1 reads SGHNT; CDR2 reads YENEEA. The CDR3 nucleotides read TGTGCCAGCAGCTTAACGGTGGGTGTCAGCGACACAGATACGCAGTATTTT. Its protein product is CASSLTVGVSDTDTQYF.

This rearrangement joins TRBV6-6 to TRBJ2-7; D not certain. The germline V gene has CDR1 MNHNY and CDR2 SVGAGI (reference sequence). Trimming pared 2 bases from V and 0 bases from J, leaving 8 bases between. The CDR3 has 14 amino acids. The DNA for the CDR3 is TGTGCCAGCAGTTACCAGATAAGCTCCTACGAGCAGTACTTC. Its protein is CASSYQISSYEQYF.

The DNA of the CDR3 is TGCGCCAGCAGCCAAGATTCTGGGGGTAGAGCTTTCTTT. This codes for CASSQDSGGRAFF. V gene TRBV4-1 combines with J gene TRBJ1-1; D is possibly TRBD1 (5 bases). V lost 0 bases, J lost 10 bases, and 12 bases lay in between. This CDR3 contains 13 residues. Germline assignment: CDR1 MGHRA and CDR2 YSYEKL.

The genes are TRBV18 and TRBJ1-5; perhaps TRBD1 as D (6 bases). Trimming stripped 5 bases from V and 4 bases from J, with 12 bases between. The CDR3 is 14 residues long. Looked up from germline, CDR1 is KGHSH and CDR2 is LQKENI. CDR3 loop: CASSRGQPNQPQHF. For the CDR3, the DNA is TGTGCCAGCTCAAGGGGACAACCGAATCAGCCCCAGCATTTT. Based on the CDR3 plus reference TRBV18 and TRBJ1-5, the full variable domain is NAGVMQNPRHLVRRRGQEARLRCSPMKGHSHVYWYRQLPEEGLKFMVYLQKENIIDESGMPKERFSAEFPKEGPSILRIQQVVRGDSAAYFCASSRGQPNQPQHFGDGTRLSIL.

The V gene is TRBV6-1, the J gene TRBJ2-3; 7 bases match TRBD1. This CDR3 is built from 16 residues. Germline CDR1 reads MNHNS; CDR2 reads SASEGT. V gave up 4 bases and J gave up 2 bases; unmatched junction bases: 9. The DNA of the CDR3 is TGTGCCAGCAGTGCCCGACAGGGTCCATCCACAGATACGCAGTATTTT. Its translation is CASSARQGPSTDTQYF.

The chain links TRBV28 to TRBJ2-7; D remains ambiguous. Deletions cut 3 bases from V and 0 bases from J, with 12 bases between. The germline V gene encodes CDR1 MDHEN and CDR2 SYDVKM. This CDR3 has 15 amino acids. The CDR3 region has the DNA TGTGCCAGCAGTTTTTCCCCCGGGCCCTCCTACGAGCAGTACTTC. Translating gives CASSFSPGPSYEQYF.

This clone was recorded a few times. The CDR3 DNA reads as TGTGCCAGCAACCGGGCGCTAGCGGGAGGGGGGGAATACGAGCAGTACTTC. Amino acids: CASNRALAGGGEYEQYF. This chain links TRBV28 with TRBJ2-7; TRBD2 agrees at 12 bases. The CDR3 contains 17 residues. J gave up 4 bases and V 7 bases, and 14 bases lay outside the gene matches. Per germline, CDR1 MDHEN and CDR2 SYDVKM.

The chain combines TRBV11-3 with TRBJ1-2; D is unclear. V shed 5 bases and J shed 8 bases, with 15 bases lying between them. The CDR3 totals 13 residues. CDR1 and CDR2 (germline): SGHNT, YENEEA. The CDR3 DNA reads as TGTGCCAGCAGCCCCCGCACCAGTGTCGGCTACACCTTC. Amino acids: CASSPRTSVGYTF.

The CDR3 sequence is CASTSDSSYEQYF. DNA for the CDR3: TGTGCCAGCACTTCGGACAGCTCCTACGAGCAGTACTTC. This chain links TRBV28 with TRBJ2-7; possibly TRBD1 for D (6 bases). V lost 7 bases, J lost 0 bases, and 10 bases lay in between. The CDR3 spans 13 residues. Germline assignment: CDR1 MDHEN and CDR2 SYDVKM. The full variable domain, with the rest looked up from reference TRBV28 and TRBJ2-7, is DVKVTQSSRYLVKRTGEKVFLECVQDMDHENMFWYRQDPGLGLRLIYFSYDVKMKEKGDIPEGYSVSREKKERFSLILESASTNQTSMYLCASTSDSSYEQYFGPGTRLTVT.

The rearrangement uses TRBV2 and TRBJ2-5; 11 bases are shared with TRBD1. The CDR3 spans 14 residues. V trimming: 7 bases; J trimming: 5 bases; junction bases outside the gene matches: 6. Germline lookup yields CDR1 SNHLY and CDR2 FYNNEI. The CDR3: CASKGQGGGETQYF. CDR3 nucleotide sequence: TGTGCCAGCAAGGGACAGGGGGGCGGGGAGACCCAGTACTTC.

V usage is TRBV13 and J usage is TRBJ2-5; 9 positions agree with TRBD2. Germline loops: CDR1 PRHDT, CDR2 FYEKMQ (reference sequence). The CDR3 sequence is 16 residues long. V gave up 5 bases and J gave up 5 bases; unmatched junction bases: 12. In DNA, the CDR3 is TGTGCCAGCAGCCCCGCCCGGCTAGCGGGAAGGGAGACCCAGTACTTC. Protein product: CASSPARLAGRETQYF.

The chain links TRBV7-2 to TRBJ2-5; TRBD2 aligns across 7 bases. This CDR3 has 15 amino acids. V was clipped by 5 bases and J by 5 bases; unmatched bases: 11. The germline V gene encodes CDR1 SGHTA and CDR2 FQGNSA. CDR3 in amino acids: CASSPAAGVRETQYF. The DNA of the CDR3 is TGTGCCAGCAGCCCCGCGGCGGGGGTGAGGGAGACCCAGTACTTC.

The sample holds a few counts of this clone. The CDR3, as DNA: TGTGCCAGCAGCTTAACCGGATGGACAGATACGCAGTATTTT. It translates to CASSLTGWTDTQYF. The chain is built from TRBV7-9 and TRBJ2-3; unclear D gene. The V gene lost 2 bases and the J gene lost 3 bases, with 9 bases spanning the gap. Looked up from germline, CDR1 is SEHNR and CDR2 is FQNEAQ (reference sequence). This CDR3 is built from 14 residues. The full variable domain, rest sourced from reference TRBV7-9 and TRBJ2-3, is DTGVSQNPRHKITKRGQNVTFRCDPISEHNRLYWYRQTLGQGPEFLTYFQNEAQLEKSRLLSDRFSAERPKGSFSTLEIQRTEQGDSAMYLCASSLTGWTDTQYFGPGTRLTVL.

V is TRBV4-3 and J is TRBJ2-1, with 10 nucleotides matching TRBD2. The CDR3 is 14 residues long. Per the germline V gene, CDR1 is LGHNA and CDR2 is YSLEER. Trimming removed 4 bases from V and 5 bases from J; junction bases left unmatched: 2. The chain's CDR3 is CASSRTSGHNEQFF. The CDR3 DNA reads TGCGCCAGCAGCCGGACTAGCGGCCACAATGAGCAGTTCTTC.

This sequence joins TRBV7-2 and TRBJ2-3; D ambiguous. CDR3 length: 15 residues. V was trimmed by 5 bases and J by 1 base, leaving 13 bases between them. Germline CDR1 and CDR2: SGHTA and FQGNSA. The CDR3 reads CASSLSWSRTDTQYF. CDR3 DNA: TGTGCCAGCAGCCTGTCCTGGTCCCGCACAGATACGCAGTATTTT.

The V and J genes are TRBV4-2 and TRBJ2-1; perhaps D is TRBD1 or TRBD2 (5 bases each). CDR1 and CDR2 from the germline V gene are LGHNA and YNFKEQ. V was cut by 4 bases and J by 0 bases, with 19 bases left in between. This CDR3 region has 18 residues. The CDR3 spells CASSRTSFGGVSYNEQFF. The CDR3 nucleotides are TGTGCCAGCAGCCGCACCTCGTTTGGGGGAGTCTCCTACAATGAGCAGTTCTTC.

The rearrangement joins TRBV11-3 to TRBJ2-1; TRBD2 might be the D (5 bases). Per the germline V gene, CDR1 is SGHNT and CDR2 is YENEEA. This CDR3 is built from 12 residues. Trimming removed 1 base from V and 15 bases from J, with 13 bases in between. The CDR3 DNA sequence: TGTGCCAGCAGCTTAGCGGGTGGAGGACTGTTCTTC. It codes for CASSLAGGGLFF.

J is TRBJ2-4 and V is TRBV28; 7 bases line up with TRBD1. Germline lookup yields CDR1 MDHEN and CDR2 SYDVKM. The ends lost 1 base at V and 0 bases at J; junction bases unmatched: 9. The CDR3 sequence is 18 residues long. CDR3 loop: CASSLFLTGDLAKNIQYF. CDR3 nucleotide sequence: TGTGCCAGCAGTTTATTCCTCACAGGGGATTTAGCCAAAAACATTCAGTACTTC.

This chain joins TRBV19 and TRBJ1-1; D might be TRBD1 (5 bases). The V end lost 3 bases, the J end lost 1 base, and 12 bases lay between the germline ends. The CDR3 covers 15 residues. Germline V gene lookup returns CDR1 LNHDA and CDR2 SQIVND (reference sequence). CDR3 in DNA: TGTGCCAGTAGTATGGGGGGTCGTGGGAACACTGAAGCTTTCTTT. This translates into CASSMGGRGNTEAFF.

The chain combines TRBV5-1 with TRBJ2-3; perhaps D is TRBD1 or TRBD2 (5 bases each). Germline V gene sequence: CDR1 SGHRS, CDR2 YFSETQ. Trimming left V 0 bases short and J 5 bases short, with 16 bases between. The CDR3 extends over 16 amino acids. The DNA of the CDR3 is TGCGCCAGCAGCTTGGTAGCGAGAGTTGGGGGAGATACGCAGTATTTT. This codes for CASSLVARVGGDTQYF.

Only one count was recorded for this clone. DNA of the CDR3: TGTGCCAGCAGCCTTAACCGGGATCTTACCTACAATGAGCAGTTCTTC. It encodes CASSLNRDLTYNEQFF. The V gene is TRBV7-8, the J gene TRBJ2-1, with TRBD2 as a possible D gene (5 bases). This CDR3 contains 16 residues. Germline assignment: CDR1 SGHVS and CDR2 FQNEAQ. V gave up 5 bases and J gave up 2 bases, with 16 bases separating them.

Here the CDR3 reads CASSERFSGRGSYEQYF. The CDR3 DNA reads TGTGCCAGCAGTGAGAGATTTAGCGGGAGGGGCTCCTACGAGCAGTACTTC. The rearrangement joins TRBV6-1 to TRBJ2-7; TRBD2 matches 11 bases. The CDR3 is 17 amino acids. From germline, CDR1 is MNHNS and CDR2 SASEGT. V lost 3 bases to trimming and J lost 0 bases; unmatched junction nucleotides: 7.

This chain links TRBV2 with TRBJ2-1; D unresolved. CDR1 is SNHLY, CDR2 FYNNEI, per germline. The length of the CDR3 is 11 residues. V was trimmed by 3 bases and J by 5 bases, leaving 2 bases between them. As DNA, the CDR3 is TGTGCCAGCAGTGAGGACAATGAGCAGTTCTTC. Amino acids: CASSEDNEQFF.

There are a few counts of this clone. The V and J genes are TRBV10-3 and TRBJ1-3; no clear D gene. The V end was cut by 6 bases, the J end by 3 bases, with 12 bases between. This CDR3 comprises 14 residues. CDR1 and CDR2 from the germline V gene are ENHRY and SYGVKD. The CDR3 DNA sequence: TGTGCCATCAGGAATGCTACTGGTGGAAACACCATATATTTT. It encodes CAIRNATGGNTIYF.

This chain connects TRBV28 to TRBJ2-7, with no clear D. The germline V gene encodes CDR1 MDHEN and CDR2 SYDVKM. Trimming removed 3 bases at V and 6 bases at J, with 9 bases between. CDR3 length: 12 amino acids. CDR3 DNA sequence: TGTGCCAGCAGTTTTGGAAGGAGCGAGCAGTACTTC. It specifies CASSFGRSEQYF.

The DNA of the CDR3 is TGTGCCAGCAGCGTAGATCAGGGTGTCACCGGGGAGCTGTTTTTT. Protein: CASSVDQGVTGELFF. V is TRBV9 and J is TRBJ2-2, with TRBD1 as a possible D gene (5 bases). This CDR3 comprises 15 residues. The V end was cut by 0 bases, the J end by 4 bases, with 10 bases between. Germline CDR1 reads SGDLS; CDR2 reads YYNGEE.